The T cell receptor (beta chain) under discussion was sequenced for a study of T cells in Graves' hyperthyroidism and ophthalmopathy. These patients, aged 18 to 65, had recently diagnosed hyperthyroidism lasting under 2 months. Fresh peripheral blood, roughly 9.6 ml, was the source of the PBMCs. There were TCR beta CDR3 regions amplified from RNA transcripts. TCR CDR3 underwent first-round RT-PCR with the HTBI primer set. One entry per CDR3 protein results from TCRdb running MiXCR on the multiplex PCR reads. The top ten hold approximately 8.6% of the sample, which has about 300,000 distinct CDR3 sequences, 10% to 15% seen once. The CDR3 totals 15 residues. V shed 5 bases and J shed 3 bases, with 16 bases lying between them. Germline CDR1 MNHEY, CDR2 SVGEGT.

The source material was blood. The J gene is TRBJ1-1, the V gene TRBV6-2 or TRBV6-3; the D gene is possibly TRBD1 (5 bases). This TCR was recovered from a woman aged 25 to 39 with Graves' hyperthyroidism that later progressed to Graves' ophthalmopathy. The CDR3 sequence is CASSDYKGWDTEAFF. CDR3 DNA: TGTGCCAGCAGTGATTATAAGGGGTGGGACACTGAAGCTTTCTTT.